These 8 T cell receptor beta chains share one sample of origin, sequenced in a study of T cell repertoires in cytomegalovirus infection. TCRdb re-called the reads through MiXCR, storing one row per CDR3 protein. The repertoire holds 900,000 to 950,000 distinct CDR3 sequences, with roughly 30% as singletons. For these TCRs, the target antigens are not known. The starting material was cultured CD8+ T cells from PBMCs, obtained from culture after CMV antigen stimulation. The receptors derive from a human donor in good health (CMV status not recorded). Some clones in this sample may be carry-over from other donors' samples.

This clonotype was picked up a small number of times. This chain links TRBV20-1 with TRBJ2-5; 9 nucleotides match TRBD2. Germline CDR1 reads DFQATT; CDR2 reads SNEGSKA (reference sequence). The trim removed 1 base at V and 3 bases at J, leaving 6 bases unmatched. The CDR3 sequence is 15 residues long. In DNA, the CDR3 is TGCAGTGCTAGAGGTTTAATAGCGGGGGAAGAGACCCAGTACTTC. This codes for CSARGLIAGEETQYF.

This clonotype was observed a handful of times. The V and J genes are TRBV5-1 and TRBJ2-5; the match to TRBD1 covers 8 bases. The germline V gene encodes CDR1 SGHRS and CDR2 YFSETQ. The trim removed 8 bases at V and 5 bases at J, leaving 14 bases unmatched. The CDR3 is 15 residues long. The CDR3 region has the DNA TGCGCCAGTAGAATCCGGGACAGGCTGGCGGAGACCCAGTACTTC. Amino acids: CASRIRDRLAETQYF.

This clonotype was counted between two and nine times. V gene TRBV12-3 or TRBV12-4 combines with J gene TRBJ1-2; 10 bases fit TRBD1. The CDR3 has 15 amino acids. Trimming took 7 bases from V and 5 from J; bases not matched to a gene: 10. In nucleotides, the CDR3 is TGTGCCAGCACCCCCGACAGGGGGCATTGGTATGGCTACACCTTC. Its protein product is CASTPDRGHWYGYTF.

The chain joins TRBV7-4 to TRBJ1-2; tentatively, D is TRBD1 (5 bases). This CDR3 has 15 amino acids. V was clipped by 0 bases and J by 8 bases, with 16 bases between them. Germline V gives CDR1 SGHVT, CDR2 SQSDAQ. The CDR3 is CASSLAVWDLRGYTF. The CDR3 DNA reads TGTGCCAGCAGCTTAGCGGTGTGGGACCTGCGCGGCTACACCTTC. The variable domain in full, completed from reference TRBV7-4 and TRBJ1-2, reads GAGVSQSPRYKVAKRGRDVALRCDSISGHVTLYWYRQTLGQGSEVLTYSQSDAQRDKSGRPSGRFSAERPERSVSTLKIQRTEQGDSAVYLCASSLAVWDLRGYTFGSGTRLTVV.

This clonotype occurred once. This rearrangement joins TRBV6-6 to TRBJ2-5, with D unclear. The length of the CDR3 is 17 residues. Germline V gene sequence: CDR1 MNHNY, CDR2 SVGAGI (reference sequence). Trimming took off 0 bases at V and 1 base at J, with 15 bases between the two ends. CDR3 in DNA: TGTGCCAGCAGTTACTCGATTAGGGCGCAGGTCCAAGAGACCCAGTACTTC. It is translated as CASSYSIRAQVQETQYF.

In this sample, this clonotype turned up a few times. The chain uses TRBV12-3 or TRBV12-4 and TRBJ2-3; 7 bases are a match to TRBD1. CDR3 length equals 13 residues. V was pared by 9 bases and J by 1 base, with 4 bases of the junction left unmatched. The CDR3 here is CARLQGCTDTQYF. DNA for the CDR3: TGTGCCAGACTACAGGGGTGCACAGATACGCAGTATTTT.

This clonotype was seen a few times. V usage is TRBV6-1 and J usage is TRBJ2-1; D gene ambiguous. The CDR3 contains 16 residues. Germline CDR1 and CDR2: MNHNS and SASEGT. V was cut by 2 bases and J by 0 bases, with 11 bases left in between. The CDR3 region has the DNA TGTGCCAGCAGTGAAATCGACACCCTCTCCTACAATGAGCAGTTCTTC. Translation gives CASSEIDTLSYNEQFF.

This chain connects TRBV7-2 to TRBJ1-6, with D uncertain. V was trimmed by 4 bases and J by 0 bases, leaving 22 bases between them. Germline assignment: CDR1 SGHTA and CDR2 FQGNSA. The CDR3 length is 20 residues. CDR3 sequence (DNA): TGTGCCAGCAGCTCACTGGGGTCGGTCGGGCTGAGCTCCTATAATTCACCCCTCCACTTT. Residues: CASSSLGSVGLSSYNSPLHF.